Below are 17 T cell receptor beta chains sequenced from a single sample in a study of T cell repertoires in cytomegalovirus infection. TCRdb ran MiXCR on the reads and lists one entry per CDR3 protein. The sample carries more than 500,000 distinct CDR3 sequences, approximately 15% recorded once. The sequencing sample was made of CD8+ T cells from PBMCs. These receptors all stem from a human donor in good health (CMV status not recorded). Some clones in this sample may be carry-over from other donors' samples.

This clonotype was observed many times. The rearrangement links TRBV11-2 to TRBJ2-7; weak D call: TRBD1 (6 bases). V was trimmed by 2 bases and J by 0 bases, leaving 20 bases between them. From germline, CDR1 is SGHAT and CDR2 FQNNGV. The CDR3 is made up of 18 amino acids. The chain's CDR3 is CASSLTAQGLLSSYEQYF. The CDR3, as DNA: TGTGCCAGCAGCTTAACCGCCCAGGGGCTGTTAAGCTCCTACGAGCAGTACTTC.

This clonotype was found many times. The V call is TRBV12-3 or TRBV12-4, the J call TRBJ1-2, with a possible D match to TRBD1 (5 bases). The CDR3 is made up of 13 amino acids. V lost 6 bases to trimming and J lost 4 bases, with 12 bases between them. The CDR3 spells CASSPGTVYGYTF. The DNA for the CDR3 is TGTGCCAGCAGCCCCGGGACGGTCTATGGCTACACCTTC.

This clonotype was counted at least ten times. The V call is TRBV15, the J call TRBJ2-7; 11 bases match TRBD2. CDR1 and CDR2 (germline): LNHNV, YYDKDF (reference sequence). The trim removed 5 bases at V and 2 bases at J, leaving 2 bases unmatched. This CDR3 has 14 amino acids. CDR3 region: CATSGSGRAYEQYF. Written as DNA, the CDR3 is TGTGCCACCAGCGGTAGCGGGAGGGCCTACGAGCAGTACTTC.

This clonotype was picked up many times. This chain links TRBV7-9 with TRBJ2-1; 11 bases fit TRBD2. The CDR3 has 15 residues. The ends lost 4 bases at V and 7 bases at J; junction bases unmatched: 6. CDR1 and CDR2 from the germline V gene are SEHNR and FQNEAQ (reference sequence). Here the CDR3 reads CASSSIAGGRNEQFF. The CDR3 DNA follows: TGTGCCAGCAGCTCAATAGCGGGAGGGAGGAATGAGCAGTTCTTC.

This clonotype was picked up many times. The chain is built from TRBV12-3 or TRBV12-4 and TRBJ2-2, with 9 nucleotides matching TRBD1. This CDR3 comprises 16 residues. V trimming: 7 bases; J trimming: 1 base; junction bases outside the gene matches: 7. CDR3 nucleotides: TGTGCCAGCACCCTACAGGGGGCAGGGAACACCGGGGAGCTGTTTTTT. Protein sequence: CASTLQGAGNTGELFF.

This clonotype was recorded many times. One junction end disagrees with the germline gene, perhaps due to a read error. The chain uses TRBV7-8 and TRBJ2-7; D perhaps matches TRBD1 (6 bases). Germline V gene lookup returns CDR1 SGHVS and CDR2 FQNEAQ. The CDR3 extends over 14 amino acids. CDR3: CASSWDTHGDETYF. In DNA, the CDR3 is TGTGCAAGCAGCTGGGACACCCATGGCGACGAGACGTACTTC. Full variable domain (rest looked up from reference TRBV7-8 and TRBJ2-7): GAGVSQSPRYKVAKRGQDVALRCDPISGHVSLFWYQQALGQGPEFLTYFQNEAQLDKSGLPSDRFFAERPEGSVSTLKIQRTQQEDSAVYLCASSWDTHGDETYFGPGTRLTVT.

The chain carries TRBV4-1 and TRBJ2-7; TRBD2 agrees at 9 bases. The germline gives CDR1 MGHRA, CDR2 YSYEKL. This CDR3 spans 15 amino acids. The V and J ends lost 1 base and 4 bases, in that order; junction bases with no gene match: 5. CDR3 in DNA: TGCGCCAGCAGCCAAGGAACGACTAGCGGATACGAGCAGTACTTC. This codes for CASSQGTTSGYEQYF.

This clonotype appeared a few times. The chain has TRBV6-1 and TRBJ1-3; a weak D match, TRBD1 (6 bases). Trimming cost V 10 bases and J 2 bases, with 15 bases left between them. Per the germline V gene, CDR1 is MNHNS and CDR2 is SASEGT. The CDR3 sequence is 14 residues long. This CDR3 reads CATVPGGAGNTIYF. The CDR3 DNA reads as TGTGCCACCGTTCCGGGGGGCGCTGGAAACACCATATATTTT.

There are a few counts of this clonotype. The rearrangement uses TRBV2 and TRBJ2-5; D not certain. The CDR3 loop spans 13 amino acids. Looked up from germline, CDR1 is SNHLY and CDR2 is FYNNEI. V was clipped by 7 bases and J by 8 bases, with 17 bases between them. Written as DNA, the CDR3 is TGTGCCAGCATGCCCCGGGTCCGAGAAACCCAGTACTTC. Protein product: CASMPRVRETQYF.

The chain carries TRBV5-6 and TRBJ1-5; TRBD1 agrees at 7 bases. The J segment lost 1 base and the V segment lost 2 bases, leaving 6 bases of the junction unmatched. This CDR3 has 16 amino acids. Germline V lookup: CDR1 SGHDT, CDR2 YYEEEE. The CDR3 protein is CASSFFDRVSNQPQHF. CDR3 DNA sequence: TGTGCCAGCAGCTTTTTCGACAGGGTGAGCAATCAGCCCCAGCATTTT.

This clonotype has just a few counts. The chain is built from TRBV20-1 and TRBJ2-7, with a tentative D call TRBD1 (6 bases). This CDR3 has 12 residues. Germline CDR1 is DFQATT and CDR2 is SNEGSKA (reference sequence). V dropped 3 bases and J dropped 3 bases, with 9 bases sitting between them. The CDR3: CSARQGGYEQYF. The DNA of the CDR3 is TGCAGTGCTAGGCAAGGGGGCTACGAGCAGTACTTC.

This clonotype was picked up many times. The gene calls are TRBV3-1 and TRBJ2-5; D remains ambiguous. This CDR3 has 15 amino acids. The germline V gene encodes CDR1 LGHDT and CDR2 YNNKEL (reference sequence). V lost 5 bases to trimming and J lost 3 bases, with 16 bases between them. CDR3 region: CASSDIEAREETQYF. The CDR3 bases are TGTGCCAGCAGCGATATCGAGGCTAGGGAAGAGACCCAGTACTTC.

This clonotype was seen repeatedly, ten times or more. The chain combines TRBV6-1 with TRBJ1-1, with a possible D match to TRBD1 (5 bases). Germline CDR1 and CDR2: MNHNS and SASEGT. The length of the CDR3 is 15 residues. Trimming removed 5 bases from V and 4 bases from J, with 17 bases in between. The CDR3 here is CASSPDSFYGTEAFF. For the CDR3, the DNA is TGTGCCAGCAGTCCCGACAGTTTTTACGGCACTGAAGCTTTCTTT.

The chain combines TRBV6-1 with TRBJ2-7; D not resolved. There are 11 residues in the CDR3. V shed 4 bases and J shed 5 bases, with 6 bases lying between them. CDR1 and CDR2 (germline): MNHNS, SASEGT. This CDR3 reads CASSGPHEQYF. The CDR3 DNA is TGTGCCAGCAGTGGACCCCACGAGCAGTACTTC.

This clonotype was seen more than once but under ten times. J is TRBJ1-5 and V is TRBV27, with D unclear. Trimming removed 8 bases from V and 0 bases from J, with 14 bases in between. The V gene's germline CDR1 is MNHEY and CDR2 SMNVEV (reference sequence). The CDR3 totals 15 residues. The CDR3 is CASLPGYYSNQPQHF. In DNA form, the CDR3 reads TGTGCCAGCCTCCCGGGCTATTATAGCAATCAGCCCCAGCATTTT.

The V and J genes are TRBV5-1 and TRBJ2-5; 11 bases map to TRBD2. This CDR3 has 17 amino acids. Looked up from germline, CDR1 is SGHRS and CDR2 is YFSETQ. With V trimmed by 4 bases and J by 4 bases, 12 bases remained unmatched. The CDR3 bases are TGCGCCAGCAGCCTTCTCCTTAGCGGGAGGGCCGGAGAGACCCAGTACTTC. It yields the protein CASSLLLSGRAGETQYF.

The J gene is TRBJ1-1, the V gene TRBV20-1; 8 bases align to TRBD1. This CDR3 contains 12 residues. Germline V gives CDR1 DFQATT, CDR2 SNEGSKA (reference sequence). V lost 5 bases, J lost 6 bases, and 5 bases stayed unmatched. For the CDR3, the DNA is TGCAGTGCTCCCGACAGGGGCCCTGAAGCTTTCTTT. Its translation is CSAPDRGPEAFF.